This T cell receptor (beta chain) was observed in a study of control samples from healthy donors and cancer patients. The data were produced by immunoSEQ multiplex PCR, yet TCRdb's version contains in-frame clones alone and is incomplete. The sample has roughly 95,000 clones; roughly 92% are singletons. Germline assignment: CDR1 MGHDK and CDR2 SYGVNS. The length of the CDR3 is 14 residues. Trimming pared 2 bases from V and 2 bases from J, leaving 7 bases between. The chain has TRBV25-1 and TRBJ1-5; D is possibly TRBD1 (5 bases). The clonotype was recovered from a human donor in good health. The donor label of this sample is uncertain. The sequenced sample consisted of blood. The CDR3 nucleotides are TGTGCCAGCAGTGAAGGGGCGCGCAATCAGCCCCAGCATTTT. As protein: CASSEGARNQPQHF. The full variable domain, with the rest looked up from reference TRBV25-1 and TRBJ1-5, is EADIYQTPRYLVIGTGKKITLECSQTMGHDKMYWYQQDPGMELHLIHYSYGVNSTEKGDLSSESTVSRIRTEHFPLTLESARPSHTSQYLCASSEGARNQPQHFGDGTRLSIL.